Given below is one TCR beta chain in context. The antigen remains unidentified. The data were produced by immunoSEQ multiplex PCR, yet TCRdb's version contains in-frame clones alone and is incomplete. Of tens of thousands of clones listed, over 70% are singletons. Viral peptide pools were used in the ViraFEST assay to expand antigen-specific CD4+ T cells, and sequencing came afterward. Cultured cells yielded isolated CD4+ T cells after more than nine days. According to the study, vaccine recipients showed no prior SARS-CoV-2 infection and negative nucleocapsid antibodies. The culture medium for approximately 1.9 million PBMC per well included roughly 9.2 IU/ml IL-2 and 9 to 10 ug/ml peptides. The authors exchanged half the medium for IL-2 medium on days 3 and 7. The CDR3 runs to 15 residues. Germline V gives CDR1 KGHDR, CDR2 SFDVKD. Trimming took 2 bases from V and 4 from J; bases not matched to a gene: 2.

This record belongs to a study of vaccination effects on CD4 cells after COVID-19. Study-wide points: The study got few convalescent patients and did not collect any early post-infection timepoints. Marked clonal contraction was seen late after vaccination (in both infection- and vaccine-induced clones).

This sample comprised CD4+ T cells from PBMCs cultured with HCoV-OC43 spike peptides, obtained before COVID-19 vaccination. Documented subset: HCoV-OC43 spike overlapping peptide pool stimulation. This sequence was found in a human donor who received a COVID-19 vaccine. This chain uses TRBV24-1 with TRBJ1-2, with 11 bases matching TRBD1. In DNA form, the CDR3 reads TGTGCCACCAGTGATTCTGGGACAGGGGGCTATGGCTACACCTTC. The encoded protein is CATSDSGTGGYGYTF.